This T cell receptor (beta chain) was recovered during a study of blood T cell repertoires in COVID-19. About the research overall: The United States, Italy and Spain provided the acute and convalescent COVID-19 samples. Nucleic acid was either cDNA or gDNA, and it came from T cells, B-cell-depleted T cells, or PBMCs.

The CDR3 covers 14 residues. The V segment lost 4 bases and the J segment 7 bases; nucleotides outside the gene matches: 4. The germline V gene has CDR1 LGHNA and CDR2 YNFKEQ. Study processing details: How many nucleated cells were present was estimated from reference gene primer amplification. Method: immunoSEQ multiplex PCR; TCRdb's copy keeps in-frame clones and lacks some. That table gives V, J and clone size, and the DNA gave D and trimming. The table includes about 50,000 clones, about 85% detected once. Sequencing input: peripheral blood. The clonotype was recovered from a human donor in a cohort sampled during active COVID-19. This sequence joins TRBV4-2 and TRBJ1-5, with 10 bases that match TRBD1. The CDR3 bases are TGTGCCAGCAGCCCAGGGACAGGGGAACAGCCCCAGCATTTT. Translated: CASSPGTGEQPQHF.